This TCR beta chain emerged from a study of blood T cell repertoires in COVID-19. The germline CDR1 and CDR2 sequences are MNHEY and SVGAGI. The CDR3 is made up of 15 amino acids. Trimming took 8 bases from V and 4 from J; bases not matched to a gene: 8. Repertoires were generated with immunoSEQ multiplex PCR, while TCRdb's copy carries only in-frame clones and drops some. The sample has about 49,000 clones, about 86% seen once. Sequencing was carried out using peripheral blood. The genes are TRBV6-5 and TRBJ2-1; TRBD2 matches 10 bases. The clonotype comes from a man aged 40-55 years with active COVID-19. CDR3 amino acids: CASRTSGYRYNEQFF. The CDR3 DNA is TGTGCCAGCCGGACTAGCGGTTACCGTTACAATGAGCAGTTCTTC.